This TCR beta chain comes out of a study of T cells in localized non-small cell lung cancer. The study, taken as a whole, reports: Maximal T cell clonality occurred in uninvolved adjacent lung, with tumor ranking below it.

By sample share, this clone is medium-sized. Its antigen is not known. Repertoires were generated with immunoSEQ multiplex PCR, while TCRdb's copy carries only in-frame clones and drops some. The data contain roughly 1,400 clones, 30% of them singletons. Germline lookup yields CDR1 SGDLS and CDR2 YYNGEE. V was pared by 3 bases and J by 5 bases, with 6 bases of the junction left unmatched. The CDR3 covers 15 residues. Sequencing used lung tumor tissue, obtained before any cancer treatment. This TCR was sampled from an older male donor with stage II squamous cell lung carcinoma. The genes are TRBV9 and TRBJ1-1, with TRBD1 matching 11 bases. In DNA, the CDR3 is TGTGCCAGCAGCGCCAGGGGACAGGGGGAAACTGAAGCTTTCTTT. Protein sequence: CASSARGQGETEAFF.